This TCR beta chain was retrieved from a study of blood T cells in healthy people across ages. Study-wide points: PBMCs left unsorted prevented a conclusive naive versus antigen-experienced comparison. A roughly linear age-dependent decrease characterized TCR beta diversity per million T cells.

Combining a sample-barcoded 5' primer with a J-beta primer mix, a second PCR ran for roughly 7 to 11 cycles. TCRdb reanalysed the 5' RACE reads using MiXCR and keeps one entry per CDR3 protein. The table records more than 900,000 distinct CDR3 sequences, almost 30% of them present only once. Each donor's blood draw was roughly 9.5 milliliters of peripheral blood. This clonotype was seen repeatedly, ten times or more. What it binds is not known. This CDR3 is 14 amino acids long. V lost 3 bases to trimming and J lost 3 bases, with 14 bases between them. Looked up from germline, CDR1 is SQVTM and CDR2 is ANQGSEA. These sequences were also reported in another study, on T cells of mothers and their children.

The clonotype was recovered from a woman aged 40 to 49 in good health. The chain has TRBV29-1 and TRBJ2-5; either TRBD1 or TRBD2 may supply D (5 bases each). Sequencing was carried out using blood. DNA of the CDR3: TGCAGCGTTGAGGGACCCCTCCGAGAAGAGACCCAGTACTTC. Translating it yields CSVEGPLREETQYF.